The subject of this entry is one T cell receptor beta chain. This clone was counted between two and nine times. Its binding antigen is unknown. Per-base quality was not reported, and no clone a single base away is much larger than it. TCRbeta CDR3 regions were amplified from genomic DNA using the immunoSEQ Assay, a bias-controlled multiplex PCR. In the original analysis: The number of nucleated cells in each sample was estimated by amplification of reference gene primers within the assay. Sequence reads were collapsed and filtered to measure the absolute abundance of every unique TCRbeta CDR3 rearrangement. For each sample, productive Simpson clonality was calculated by taking the square root of Simpson's diversity index across productive rearrangements. TCRdb carries this immuneACCESS record with in-frame sequences only. Its versions omit some clonotypes, under half of them owing to an unresolved V gene in the studies checked, with the rest unexplained. V and J calls and clone size are given by that table; D and trimming were obtained from the DNA. This sample has about 64,000 clones in its table, and 70% to 90% of those were observed once. 2.5% to 3.5% of the sample is taken by the ten largest.

Each collaborating institution followed its own protocols to collect whole blood in K2EDTA tubes. Collaborator samples were shipped for TCRbeta analysis as frozen whole blood, isolated PBMCs, or DNA extracted from either sample type. The data derive from a study of blood T cell repertoires in COVID-19 (dated by TCRdb to between 2020 and 2021). Regarding the study in general: Samples covering the acute and convalescent phases of COVID-19 were provided by collaborators in the United States, Italy and Spain. The material from the prospective study consisted of cDNA or gDNA derived from T cells, B-cell-depleted T cells, or PBMCs. Subjects who had been exposed to COVID-19, were actively infected with it, or had recovered from it provided the deeply sampled blood TCRbeta repertoires that made up the dataset. The repertoires were released in a freely available public database meant as a resource for research on the immune response to SARS-CoV-2. Samples were obtained from the ongoing ImmuneRACE study (first 160 participants) and from roughly 1,300 subjects provided by 6 global collaborators. Nearly every sample came with metadata listing a de-identified subject ID, COVID-19 status, age in years and sex. HLA class I and class II types, where available, came from metadata supplied by the sample provider rather than from assay-based typing. Overall study outcomes, separate from this receptor: How much clinical and demographic metadata was included differed by source and by participant, and the metadata was provided uncurated.

At the junction V is shortened by 5 bases and J by 9 bases, with 20 bases in between. Taken from the germline V gene, the CDR1 and CDR2 loops are KGHSH and LQKENI. The CDR3 starts with the cysteine, ends with the phenylalanine, and has 16 residues. Only the CDR3 portion is preserved as DNA: 48 bases, with reading frame beginning at the first base. The chain is encoded by TRBV18 joined to TRBJ1-6; the D gene lacks a confident call. The sample taken for sequencing was peripheral blood. The TCR comes from a man aged 45-65 years with active COVID-19. The CDR3 amino acid sequence is: CASSATSTRAGSPLHF. The nucleotide sequence is TGTGCCAGCTCAGCAACGAGTACGCGGGCGGGTTCACCCCTCCACTTT.